This TCR beta chain appears in the sequencing data of a study of blood T cells in healthy people across ages. Overall study results and limits: Without sorted subsets, naive and antigen-experienced compartments could not be conclusively compared.

On this clonotype: The antigen is undetermined.

The CDR3 spans 15 residues. The germline V gene has CDR1 SGHRS and CDR2 YFSETQ. A sample-barcoded 5' primer and a J-beta primer mix were used in a second PCR of about 7 to 11 cycles. CDR3-containing paired-end reads numbering at least 2.5 million came from each sample. Via MiXCR, TCRdb re-called the 5' RACE reads, giving one row per CDR3 protein. The sample comprises roughly 720,000 distinct CDR3 sequences, roughly 53% of which are singletons, and roughly 37% rests with the top ten. This TCR was recovered from an elderly man in good health. The sample consisted of blood. This rearrangement joins TRBV5-1 to TRBJ2-7; 13 nucleotides match TRBD2. The closer fit of TRBJ2-1 to the DNA end suggests the J call may be wrong. The CDR3 DNA is TGCGCCAGTTCCGGACTAGCGGGAGCCATGAATGAGCAGTTCTTC. Encoded protein: CASSGLAGAMNEQFF.